The text below deals with one TCR beta chain. This sample is drawn from a study of blood T cell repertoires in COVID-19. Data came from immunoSEQ multiplex PCR; TCRdb stores just in-frame clones and leaves some out. Among approximately 490,000 clones listed, approximately 86% were seen once. Trimming cost V 7 bases and J 2 bases, with 15 bases left between them. This CDR3 spans 14 amino acids. Per germline, CDR1 SQVTM and CDR2 ANQGSEA. V and J are TRBV29-1 and TRBJ2-4; tentative D call: TRBD1 (5 bases). The sequenced sample consisted of PBMCs or T cells enriched from blood (not recorded which). The receptor was derived from a woman aged 18-35 years who had recovered from COVID-19. Written as DNA, the CDR3 is TGCAGCGCAGAGCTGCAGGGAACCAAAAACATTCAGTACTTC. The encoded protein is CSAELQGTKNIQYF.